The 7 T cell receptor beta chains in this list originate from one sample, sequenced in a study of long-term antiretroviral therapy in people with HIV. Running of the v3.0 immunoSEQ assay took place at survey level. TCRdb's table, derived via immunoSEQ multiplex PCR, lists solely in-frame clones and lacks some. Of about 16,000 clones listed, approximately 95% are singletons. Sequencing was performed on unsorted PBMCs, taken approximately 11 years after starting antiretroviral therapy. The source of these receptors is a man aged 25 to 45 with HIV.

The CDR3 loop is CASRDVGQGEEKLFF. CDR3 coding DNA: TGTGCCAGCAGGGACGTGGGACAGGGAGAAGAAAAACTGTTTTTT. This chain uses TRBV6-6 with TRBJ1-4; 9 bases are a match to TRBD1. The CDR3 runs 15 residues. V shed 6 bases and J 8 bases; nucleotides not matched to a gene: 10. CDR1 and CDR2 from the germline V gene are MNHNY and SVGAGI (reference sequence).

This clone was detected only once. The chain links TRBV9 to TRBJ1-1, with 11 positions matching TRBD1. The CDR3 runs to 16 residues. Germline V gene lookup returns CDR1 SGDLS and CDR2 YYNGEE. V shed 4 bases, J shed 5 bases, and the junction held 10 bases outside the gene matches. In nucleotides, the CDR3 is TGTGCCAGCAGCCCTTGGACAGGGGGCATTTTAACTGAAGCTTTCTTT. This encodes CASSPWTGGILTEAFF.

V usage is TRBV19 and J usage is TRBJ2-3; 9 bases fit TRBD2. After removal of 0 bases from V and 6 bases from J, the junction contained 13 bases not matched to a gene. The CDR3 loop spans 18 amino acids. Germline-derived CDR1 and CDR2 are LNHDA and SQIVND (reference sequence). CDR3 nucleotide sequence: TGTGCCAGTAGTATAGAAGGGACTAGCTGGAGGTCCACGGATACGCAGTATTTT. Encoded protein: CASSIEGTSWRSTDTQYF.

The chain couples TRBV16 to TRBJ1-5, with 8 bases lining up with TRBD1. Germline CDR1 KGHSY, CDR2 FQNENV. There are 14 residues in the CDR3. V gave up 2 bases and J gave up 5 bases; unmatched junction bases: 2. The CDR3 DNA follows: TGTGCCAGCAGCCAAGGACAGGGACATCAGCCCCAGCATTTT. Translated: CASSQGQGHQPQHF.

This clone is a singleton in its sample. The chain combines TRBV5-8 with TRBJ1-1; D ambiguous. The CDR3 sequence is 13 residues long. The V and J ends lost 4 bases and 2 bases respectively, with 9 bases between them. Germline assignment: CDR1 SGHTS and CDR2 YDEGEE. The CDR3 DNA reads TGTGCCAGCAGCACGGACGGTAACACTGAAGCTTTCTTT. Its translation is CASSTDGNTEAFF. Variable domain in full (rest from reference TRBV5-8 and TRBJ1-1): EAGVTQSPTHLIKTRGQQATLRCSPISGHTSVYWYQQALGLGLQFLLWYDEGEERNRGNFPPRFSGRQFPNYSSELNVNALELEDSALYLCASSTDGNTEAFFGQGTRLTVV.

CDR3 region: CASSRRGRGGEKLFF. In DNA form, the CDR3 reads TGTGCCAGCAGCCGGAGGGGCAGGGGAGGCGAAAAACTGTTTTTT. This rearrangement joins TRBV11-1 to TRBJ1-4; tentatively, D is TRBD1 (6 bases). Germline V lookup: CDR1 SGHAT, CDR2 FQDESV (reference sequence). The CDR3 loop spans 15 amino acids. V was cut by 5 bases and J by 8 bases, with 18 bases left in between.

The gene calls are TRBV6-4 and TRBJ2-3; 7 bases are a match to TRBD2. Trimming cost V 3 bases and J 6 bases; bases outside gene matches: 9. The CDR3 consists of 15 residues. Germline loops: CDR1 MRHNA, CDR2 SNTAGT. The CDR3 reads CASSERLAESDTQYF. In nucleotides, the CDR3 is TGTGCCAGCAGTGAGCGCCTAGCGGAGAGTGATACGCAGTATTTT.